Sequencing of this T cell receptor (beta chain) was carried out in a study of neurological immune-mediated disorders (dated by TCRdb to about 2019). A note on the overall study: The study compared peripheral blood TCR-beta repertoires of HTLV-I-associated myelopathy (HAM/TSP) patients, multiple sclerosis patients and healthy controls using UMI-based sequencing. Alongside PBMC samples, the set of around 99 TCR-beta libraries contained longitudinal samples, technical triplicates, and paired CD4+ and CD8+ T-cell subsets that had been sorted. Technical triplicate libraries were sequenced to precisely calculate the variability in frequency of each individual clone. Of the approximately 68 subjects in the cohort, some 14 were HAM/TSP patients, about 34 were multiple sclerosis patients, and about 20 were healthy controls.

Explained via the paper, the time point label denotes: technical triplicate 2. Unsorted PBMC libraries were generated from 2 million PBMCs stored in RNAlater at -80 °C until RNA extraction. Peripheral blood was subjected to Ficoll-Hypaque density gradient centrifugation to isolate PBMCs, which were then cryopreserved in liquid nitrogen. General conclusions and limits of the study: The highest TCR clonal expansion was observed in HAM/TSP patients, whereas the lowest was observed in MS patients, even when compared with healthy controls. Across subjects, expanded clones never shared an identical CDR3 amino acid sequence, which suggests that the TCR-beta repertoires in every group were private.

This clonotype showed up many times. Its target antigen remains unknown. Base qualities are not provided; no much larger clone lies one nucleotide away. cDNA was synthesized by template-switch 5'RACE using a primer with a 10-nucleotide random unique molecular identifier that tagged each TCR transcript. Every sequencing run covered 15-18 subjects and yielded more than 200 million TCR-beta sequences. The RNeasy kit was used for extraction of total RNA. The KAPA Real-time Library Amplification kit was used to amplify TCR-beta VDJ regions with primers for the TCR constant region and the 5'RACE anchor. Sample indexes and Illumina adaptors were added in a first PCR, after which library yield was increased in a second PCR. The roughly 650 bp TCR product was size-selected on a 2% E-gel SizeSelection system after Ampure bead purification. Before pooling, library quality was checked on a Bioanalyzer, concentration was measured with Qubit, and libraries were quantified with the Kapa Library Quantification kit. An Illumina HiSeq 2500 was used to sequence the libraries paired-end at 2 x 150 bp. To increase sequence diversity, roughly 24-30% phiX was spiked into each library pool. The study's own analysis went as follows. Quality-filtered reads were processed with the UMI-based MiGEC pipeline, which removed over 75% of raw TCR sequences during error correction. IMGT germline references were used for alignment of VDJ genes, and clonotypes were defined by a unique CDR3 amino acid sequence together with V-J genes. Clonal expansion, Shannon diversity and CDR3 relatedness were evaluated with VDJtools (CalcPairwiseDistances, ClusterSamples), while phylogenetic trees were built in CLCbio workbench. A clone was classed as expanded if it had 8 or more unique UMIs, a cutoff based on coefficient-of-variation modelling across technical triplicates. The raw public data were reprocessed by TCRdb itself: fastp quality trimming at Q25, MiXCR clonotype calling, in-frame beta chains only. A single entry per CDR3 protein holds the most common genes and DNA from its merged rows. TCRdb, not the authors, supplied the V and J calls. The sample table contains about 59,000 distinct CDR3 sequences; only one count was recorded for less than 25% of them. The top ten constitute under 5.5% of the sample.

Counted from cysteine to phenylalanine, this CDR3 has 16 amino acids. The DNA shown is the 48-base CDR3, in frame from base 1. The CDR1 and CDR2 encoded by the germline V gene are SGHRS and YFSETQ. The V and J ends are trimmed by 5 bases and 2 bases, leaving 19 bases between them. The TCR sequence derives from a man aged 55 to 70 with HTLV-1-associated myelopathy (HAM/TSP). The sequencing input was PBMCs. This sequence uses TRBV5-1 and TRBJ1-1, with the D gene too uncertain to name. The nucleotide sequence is TGCGCCAGCAGACCCGAGGTCTCCGGCGCAAACACTGAAGCTTTCTTT. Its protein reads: CASRPEVSGANTEAFF. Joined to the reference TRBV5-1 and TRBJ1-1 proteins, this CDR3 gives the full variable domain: KAGVTQTPRYLIKTRGQQVTLSCSPISGHRSVSWYQQTPGQGLQFLFEYFSETQRNKGNFPGRFSGRQFSNSRSEMNVSTLELGDSALYLCASRPEVSGANTEAFFGQGTRLTVV.